Here is one T cell receptor beta chain with its context. This clone was seen a handful of times. Its binding antigen is unknown. No much larger clone exists at a distance of one base, and base qualities are not known. This specimen belongs to a study of cytomegalovirus exposure and HLA in healthy donors (dated by TCRdb to about 2017). Study-wide context: An earlier analysis of several hundred of the donors reported more than 250 Gb of sequence data and around 120 million unique TCR beta sequences from about 179 million T cells. The aim of the study was to test whether cataloging public T cell receptors could identify signatures of past pathogen exposure. About 280 gigabases of sequencing data and tens of millions of unique TCR sequences made up an early release that covered some 640 HLA-typed donors. The study combined high-throughput TCR immunosequencing, statistical association of individual TCRs with disease status, and machine learning to predict cytomegalovirus infection status. An earlier analysis of fewer than 700 of the donors applied high-throughput TCR beta sequencing to assess whether each TCR beta V gene segment acted as functional or pseudogenic. Typing coverage varied by locus: roughly 620-630 donors for A, B, C, DRB1 and DQB1; roughly 500 for DQA1; approximately 610 for DPA1; roughly 450 for DPB1. Alongside the repertoire data, information on donor age, sex, ethnicity and CMV serostatus was compiled. HLA typing included class I and class II loci at four-digit resolution. Among about 390 genotyped donors of the cohort, an average of around 240,000 unique TCR beta nucleotide sequences were sequenced per donor, around 20% of them non-productive. A later genetic analysis took genome-wide SNP genotypes for about three fifths of the 666 donors and used that subset as a discovery cohort. Of the 398 genotyped donors, 65% to 90% were placed in the genetic ancestry cluster associated with self-reported Caucasian donors. The later analysis used no new phenotypic data to find candidate immune exposures, relying instead on TCR beta sequences and their occurrence across donors. Because of strong linkage in the cohort, a few DR-DQ haplotypes were treated as single units for association and clustering. All discovery cohort repertoires had been generated using a single sequencing platform. A separate validation cohort of 90 to 150 different subjects was used in addition to the roughly 700-subject first cohort. A later analysis re-analyzed previously published TCR beta repertoires from roughly 600 donors and added high-resolution HLA genotyping to study TCR occurrence patterns. Using immunosequencing, the study profiled T cell repertoires from around 670 subjects and related those repertoires to cytomegalovirus serostatus.

Library creation used the immunoSEQ multiplex PCR assay. For the multiplex PCR, a mixture combining 60 forward primers for TCR Vbeta segments and 13 reverse primers for TCR Jbeta segments was used. The CDR3 region of rearranged TCR beta genes was amplified from genomic DNA by a multiplex PCR assay. The Illumina HiSeq System was used to sequence the amplified TCR beta libraries as 87-base-pair reads. The authors' analysis ran thus. Across the 600 to 700 repertoires, a later analysis counted 80 million or so unique TCR beta chains, some 11 million of which were shared by at least two donors. To remove PCR and sequencing errors, raw reads were error-corrected and collapsed into unique sequences using a nearest-neighbor algorithm that merged closely related sequences. CDR3 sequences were aligned to IMGT reference sequences to assign V, D and J gene segments. For a sequence to be retained, a match of at least six nucleotides to both a V gene segment and a J gene segment was required. A rearrangement counted as productive if the CDR3 had no stop codons and remained in frame with V and J, and every other rearrangement counted as non-productive. CDR3 was defined by IMGT convention, running from the second conserved V-encoded cysteine to the conserved J-encoded phenylalanine. Sequences without an unambiguous match to a single V gene segment were excluded from the earlier analysis of almost 600 of the donors. In an earlier analysis of some 590 of the donors, V segments were called functional above 56.7% productive rearrangements and were called segregating when the between-donor standard deviation exceeded 5%. A statistical classification framework was developed to diagnose cytomegalovirus status using the catalog of TCR beta chain sequences. In a later analysis, V and J genes were assigned by comparing TCR nucleotide sequences against IMGT/GENE-DB human TR gene sequences. A later analysis assigned CDR3 sequences and most-parsimonious VDJ recombination scenarios with the TCRdist pipeline. In a later analysis, each TCR beta chain was defined by its CDR3 amino acid sequence together with its V-gene family, and reads lacking a unique V-gene family were excluded. As a way to deal with suspected cross-contamination and a sequencing artifact, a later analysis dropped 500 to 700 nucleotide sequences that were highly shared and had low generation probability. In a later analysis, a clonal expansion index was calculated for each public chain from normalized within-repertoire ranks of inferred template counts. A later analysis computed generation probabilities with a VDJ recombination model fitted to out-of-frame rearrangements, and checked the results against IGoR. Hypergeometric tests were used in a later analysis to score TCR-TCR, TCR-HLA and TCR-CMV co-occurrence, with a repertoire-size bias correction applied to the TCR pairs. To estimate false discovery rates, a later analysis permuted the HLA or CMV assignments 20 times. In a later analysis, co-occurring TCRs were grouped using DBSCAN, with TCRdist sequence similarity added in when clustering inside HLA-allele-positive subsets. Repertoires with fewer than 30,000 or more than 120,000 public chains were left out of co-occurrence clustering, as were five repertoires with anomalous nucleotide sharing. This immuneACCESS table, as held by TCRdb, lists in-frame sequences with V and J called but not all clones. Of the missing ones, under half trace to an unresolved V gene in checked studies; the others have no known cause. V and J calls and clone size come straight from that table; D and trimming were deduced from the DNA. The sample records 130,000 or so clones, around 59% of which are singletons. Approximately 1.7% of the sample goes to the ten largest clones.

What the study reported, not specific to this receptor: A later analysis found that TCR association rates varied across HLA loci, with DRB1 alleles showing the most associated TCRs and HLA-C alleles the fewest. A total of 150 or so TCR beta chains were listed by the study as associated with cytomegalovirus. In a later analysis, some 18,000 TCR beta sequences were associated with specific HLA alleles at a false discovery rate of 0.05. Roughly uniform sequencing depth across donors was assumed in presence/absence analyses, although this assumption may not hold. Strong co-occurrence of HLA alleles, especially DR and DQ, made assigning TCR associations to individual alleles difficult. The classifier was reported to diagnose cytomegalovirus status with high specificity and sensitivity in both the original and validation cohorts. V-gene and J-gene trimming of TCR beta chains was associated with a missense DCLRE1C variant in a later genetic analysis, and the association was replicated in an independent cohort. Broadly in line with IMGT annotations, most TCR beta V segments showed up in productive rearrangements about 90% or about 30% of the time in an earlier analysis of 587 of the donors. The sequencing pipeline was judged likely to have produced a cluster of highly shared sequence variants as a technical artifact. In this cohort, only TCR beta chains were sequenced, and detectable features were limited by the absence of alpha or paired-chain data. Because some donors lacked HLA typing at each locus, the association tests relied only on the typed subset. Because the 87-base-pair reads could not distinguish some IMGT-functional V segments, including TRBV6-2 and TRBV6-3, those segments were excluded. Several of the top co-occurrence clusters appeared to be linked to parvovirus B19, influenza, CMV and Epstein-Barr virus, according to a later analysis. In a later genetic analysis, fewer N-insertions in productive TCRs were reported among donors in an Asian-associated ancestry cluster than the roughly 710-donor mean. Linkage disequilibrium might explain the correlated functional status among segregating V segments, but an unknown experimental factor could not be excluded. CMV serostatus was the only immune exposure information available for the cohort. Most TCR sequences were seen in very few donors, while some public TCRs were found in many individuals. A further reported finding was that TCR beta sequences accurately predicted the HLA-A and HLA-B alleles for most subjects in the first cohort. The earlier analysis of around 600 of the donors excluded seventeen rarely observed V segments, including chromosome 9 orphons, because counts were too low. A later analysis found that HLA-associated TCR beta chains were more clonally expanded and had lower generation probabilities than equally common non-associated chains. According to the authors, the approach could potentially be generalized to other disease states and immunological phenotypes. According to a later analysis, most CMV-associated TCR beta chains appeared to be HLA-restricted, and the HLA associations seemed to be driven largely by CMV exposure. Three of the identified cytomegalovirus-associated TCR beta chains were confirmed in vitro to be specific for cytomegalovirus antigens.

The cohort comprised approximately 700 healthy bone marrow donors. All cohort members were sampled while nominally healthy, although unrecorded immune exposures were likely present. The donor tested CMV seronegative, placing the donor among the 350 to 400 seronegative members of the cohort. A peripheral blood sample was provided by each donor, and peripheral blood mononuclear cells were used for TCR beta sequencing. The Qiagen DNeasy Blood Extraction Kit was used to extract genomic DNA from the blood cell samples. CDR1 and CDR2, per the germline V gene, are SGHDN and FVKESK. The CDR3 starts with the cysteine, ends with the phenylalanine, and has 16 residues. Kept here is only the CDR3 DNA, which spans 48 bases and is read in frame from base 1. Cut back by 0 bases and 3 bases, the V and J ends lie 14 bases apart.

The sample taken for sequencing was PBMCs. The receptor comes from a male donor in good health and CMV-seronegative. The rearranged chain carries TRBV14 and TRBJ1-1, with the D gene call left open. The DNA sequence is TGTGCCAGCAGCCAAGACATAAGTGAGGGCCACACTGAAGCTTTCTTT. Translation gives CASSQDISEGHTEAFF.